This TCR beta chain stems from a study of cytotoxic CD8 clonotypes in ibrutinib-treated CLL. Study-level background: The subjects consisted of 11 relapsed/refractory and around 15 treatment-naive individuals, with 17 IGHV unmutated. Study-level results: Higher circulating CD8+ T-cell counts strongly accompanied higher baseline clonality, above age-matched healthy donors.

In regard to this clone: Antigen specificity is unknown.

Germline V gene data show CDR1 as MDHEN and CDR2 as SYDVKM. This CDR3 is 13 amino acids long. Trimming removed 4 bases from V and 6 bases from J, with 13 bases in between. Targeted sequencing depth ranged from 1 in 200,000 to 1 in 1 million T cells. Some clones are missing from TCRdb's copy, which holds only in-frame ones; the method was immunoSEQ multiplex PCR. The sample has about 45,000 clones, 50% to 75% seen once. The source material was PBMCs, sampled after 24 months of ibrutinib treatment. The chain is built from TRBV28 and TRBJ2-7, with D perhaps given as TRBD1 or TRBD2 (5 bases each). This clonotype was sampled from a human donor with chronic lymphocytic leukemia. The CDR3 DNA sequence: TGTGCCAGCAGTTCGGGGCCAACGGGCGAGCAGTACTTC. It codes for CASSSGPTGEQYF. The complete variable domain, with remaining parts taken from reference TRBV28 and TRBJ2-7, reads DVKVTQSSRYLVKRTGEKVFLECVQDMDHENMFWYRQDPGLGLRLIYFSYDVKMKEKGDIPEGYSVSREKKERFSLILESASTNQTSMYLCASSSGPTGEQYFGPGTRLTVT.